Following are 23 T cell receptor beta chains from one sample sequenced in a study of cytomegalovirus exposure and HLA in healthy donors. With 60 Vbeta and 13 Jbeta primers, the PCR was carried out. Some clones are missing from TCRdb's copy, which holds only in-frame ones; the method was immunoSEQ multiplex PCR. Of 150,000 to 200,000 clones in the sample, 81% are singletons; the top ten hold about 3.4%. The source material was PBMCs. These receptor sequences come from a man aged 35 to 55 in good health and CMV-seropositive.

The CDR3 loop reads CASSELQVVDYGYTF. For the CDR3, the DNA is TGTGCCAGCAGTGAATTACAGGTCGTAGACTATGGCTACACCTTC. V gene TRBV2 combines with J gene TRBJ1-2, with a weak D call TRBD1 (5 bases). The V gene's germline CDR1 is SNHLY and CDR2 FYNNEI. The CDR3 runs to 15 residues. The germline V and J ends were trimmed by 2 bases and 3 bases, with 13 bases remaining between them.

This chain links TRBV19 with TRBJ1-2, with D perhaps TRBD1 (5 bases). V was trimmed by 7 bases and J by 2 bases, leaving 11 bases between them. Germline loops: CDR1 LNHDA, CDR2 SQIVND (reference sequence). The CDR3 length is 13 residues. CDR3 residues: CASTVGQNYGYTF. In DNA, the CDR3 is TGTGCCAGTACTGTGGGGCAGAACTATGGCTACACCTTC.

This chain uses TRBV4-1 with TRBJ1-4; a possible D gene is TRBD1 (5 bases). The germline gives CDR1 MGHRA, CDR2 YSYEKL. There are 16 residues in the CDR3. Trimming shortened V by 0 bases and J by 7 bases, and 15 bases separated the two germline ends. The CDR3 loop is CASSQDLNRRGEKLFF. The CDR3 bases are TGCGCCAGCAGCCAAGATCTTAACAGGAGGGGTGAAAAACTGTTTTTT.

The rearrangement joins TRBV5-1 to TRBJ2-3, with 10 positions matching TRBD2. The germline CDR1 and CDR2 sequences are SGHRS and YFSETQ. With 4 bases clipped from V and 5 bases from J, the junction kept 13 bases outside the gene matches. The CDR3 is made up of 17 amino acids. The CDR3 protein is CASSRNTGTSAGDTQYF. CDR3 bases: TGCGCCAGCAGCCGAAATACCGGGACTAGCGCAGGAGATACGCAGTATTTT.

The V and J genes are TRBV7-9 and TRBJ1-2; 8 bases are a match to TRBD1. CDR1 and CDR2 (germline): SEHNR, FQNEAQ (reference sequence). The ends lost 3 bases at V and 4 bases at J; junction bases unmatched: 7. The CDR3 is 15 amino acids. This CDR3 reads CASSFPGQGSYGYTF. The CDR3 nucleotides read TGTGCCAGCAGCTTCCCTGGACAGGGTTCCTATGGCTACACCTTC. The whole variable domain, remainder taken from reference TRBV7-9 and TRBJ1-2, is DTGVSQNPRHKITKRGQNVTFRCDPISEHNRLYWYRQTLGQGPEFLTYFQNEAQLEKSRLLSDRFSAERPKGSFSTLEIQRTEQGDSAMYLCASSFPGQGSYGYTFGSGTRLTVV.

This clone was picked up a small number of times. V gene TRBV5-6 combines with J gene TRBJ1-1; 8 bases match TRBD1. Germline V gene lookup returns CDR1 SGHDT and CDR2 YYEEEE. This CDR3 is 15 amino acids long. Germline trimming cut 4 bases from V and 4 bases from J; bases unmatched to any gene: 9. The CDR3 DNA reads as TGTGCCAGCAGCATCAGGGGGCGCGGGGCCACTGAAGCTTTCTTT. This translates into CASSIRGRGATEAFF. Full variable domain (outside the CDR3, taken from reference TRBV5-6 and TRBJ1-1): DAGVTQSPTHLIKTRGQQVTLRCSPKSGHDTVSWYQQALGQGPQFIFQYYEEEERQRGNFPDRFSGHQFPNYSSELNVNALLLGDSALYLCASSIRGRGATEAFFGQGTRLTVV.

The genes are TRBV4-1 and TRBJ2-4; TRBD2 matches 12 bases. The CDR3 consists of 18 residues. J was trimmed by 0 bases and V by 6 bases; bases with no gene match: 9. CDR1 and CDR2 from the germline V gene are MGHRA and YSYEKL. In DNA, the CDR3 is TGCGCCAGCAGTCGGACTAGCGGGAATTCCCTAGCCAAAAACATTCAGTACTTC. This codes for CASSRTSGNSLAKNIQYF.

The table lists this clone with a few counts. The CDR3 nucleotides are TGTGCCAGCAGCTTACCGCTGGCAGGCTACACCTTC. As protein: CASSLPLAGYTF. The chain couples TRBV7-8 to TRBJ1-2; D remains ambiguous. Trimming took off 2 bases at V and 8 bases at J, with 9 bases between the two ends. CDR1 is SGHVS, CDR2 FQNEAQ, per germline. The CDR3 extends over 12 amino acids.

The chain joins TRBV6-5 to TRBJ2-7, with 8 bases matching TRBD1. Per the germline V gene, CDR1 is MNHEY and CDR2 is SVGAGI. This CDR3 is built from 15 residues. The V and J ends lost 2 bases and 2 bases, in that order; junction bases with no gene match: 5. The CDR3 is CASSYTGQGPYEQYF. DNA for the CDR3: TGTGCCAGCAGTTACACCGGACAGGGCCCCTACGAGCAGTACTTC.

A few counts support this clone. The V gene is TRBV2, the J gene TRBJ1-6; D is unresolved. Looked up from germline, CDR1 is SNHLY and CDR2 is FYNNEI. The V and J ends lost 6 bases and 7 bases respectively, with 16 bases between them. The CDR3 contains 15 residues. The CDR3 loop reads CASSVNPGQNSPLHF. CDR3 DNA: TGTGCCAGCAGCGTCAATCCGGGTCAAAATTCACCCCTCCACTTT.

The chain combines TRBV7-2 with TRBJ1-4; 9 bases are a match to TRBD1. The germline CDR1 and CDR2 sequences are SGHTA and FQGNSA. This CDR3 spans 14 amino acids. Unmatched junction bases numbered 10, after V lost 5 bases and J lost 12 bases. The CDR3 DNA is TGTGCCAGCAGCCTCGGGACAGGGAAGAAAGAACTGTTTTTT. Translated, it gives CASSLGTGKKELFF.

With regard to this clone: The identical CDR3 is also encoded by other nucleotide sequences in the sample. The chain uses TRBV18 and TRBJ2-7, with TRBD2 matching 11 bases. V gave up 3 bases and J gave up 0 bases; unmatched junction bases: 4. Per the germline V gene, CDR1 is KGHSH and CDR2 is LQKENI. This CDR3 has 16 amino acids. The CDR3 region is CASSPGTSGSSYEQYF. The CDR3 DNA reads TGTGCCAGCTCACCTGGGACTAGCGGAAGCTCCTACGAGCAGTACTTC.

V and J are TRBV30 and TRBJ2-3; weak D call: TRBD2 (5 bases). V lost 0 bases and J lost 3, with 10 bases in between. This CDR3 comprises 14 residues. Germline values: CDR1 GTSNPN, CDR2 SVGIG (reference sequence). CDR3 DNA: TGTGCCTGGAGTGTAGACCGGGAAACAGATACGCAGTATTTT. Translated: CAWSVDRETDTQYF.

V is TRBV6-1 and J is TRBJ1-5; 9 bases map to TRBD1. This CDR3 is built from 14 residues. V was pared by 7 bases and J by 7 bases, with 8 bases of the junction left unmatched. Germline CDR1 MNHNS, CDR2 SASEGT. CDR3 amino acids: CASTLGQGGQPQHF. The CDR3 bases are TGTGCCAGCACCCTGGGACAGGGTGGACAGCCCCAGCATTTT.

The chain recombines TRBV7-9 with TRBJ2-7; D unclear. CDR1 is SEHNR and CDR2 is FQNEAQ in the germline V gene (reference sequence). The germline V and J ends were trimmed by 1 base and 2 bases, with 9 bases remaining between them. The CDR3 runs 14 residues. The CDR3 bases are TGTGCCAGCAGCTTAGTCACGGGTCCCTACGAGCAGTACTTC. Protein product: CASSLVTGPYEQYF.

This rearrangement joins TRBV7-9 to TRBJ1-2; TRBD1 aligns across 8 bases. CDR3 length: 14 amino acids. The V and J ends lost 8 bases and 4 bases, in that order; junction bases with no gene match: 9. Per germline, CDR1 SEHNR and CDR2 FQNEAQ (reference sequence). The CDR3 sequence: CASDLGTGGYGYTF. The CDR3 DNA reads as TGTGCCAGCGACCTGGGAACAGGGGGCTATGGCTACACCTTC.

The CDR3 sequence is CASSFRTGLGNEQFF. The CDR3 bases are TGTGCCAGCAGTTTTCGAACAGGGTTGGGGAATGAGCAGTTCTTC. J is TRBJ2-1 and V is TRBV6-6, with D perhaps TRBD1 (6 bases). The V end lost 4 bases, the J end lost 7 bases, and 17 bases lay between the germline ends. CDR1 is MNHNY and CDR2 is SVGAGI in the germline V gene (reference sequence). The CDR3 covers 15 residues.

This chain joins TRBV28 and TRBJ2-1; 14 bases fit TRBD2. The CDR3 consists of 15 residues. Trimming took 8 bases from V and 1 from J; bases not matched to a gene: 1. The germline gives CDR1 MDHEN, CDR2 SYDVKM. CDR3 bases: TGTGCCAGCGGGACTAGCGGGGGATCCTACAATGAGCAGTTCTTC. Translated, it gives CASGTSGGSYNEQFF.

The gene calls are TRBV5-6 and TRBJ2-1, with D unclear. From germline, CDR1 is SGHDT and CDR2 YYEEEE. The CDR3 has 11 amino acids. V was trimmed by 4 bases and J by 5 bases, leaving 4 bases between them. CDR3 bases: TGTGCCAGCAGCCTTCACAATGAGCAGTTCTTC. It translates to CASSLHNEQFF.

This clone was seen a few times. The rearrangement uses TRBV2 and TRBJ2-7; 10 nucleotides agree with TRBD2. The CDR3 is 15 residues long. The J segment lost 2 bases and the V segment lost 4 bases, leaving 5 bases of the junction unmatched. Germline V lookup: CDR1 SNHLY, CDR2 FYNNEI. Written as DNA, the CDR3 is TGTGCCAGCAGTGCCGGGACTAGCGATACCTACGAGCAGTACTTC. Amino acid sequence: CASSAGTSDTYEQYF.

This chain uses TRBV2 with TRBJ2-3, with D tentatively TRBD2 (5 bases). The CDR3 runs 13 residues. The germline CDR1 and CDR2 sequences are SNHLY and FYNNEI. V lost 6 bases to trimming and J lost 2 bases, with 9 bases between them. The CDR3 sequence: CASRRVHTDTQYF. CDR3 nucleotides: TGTGCCAGCAGGAGGGTTCACACAGATACGCAGTATTTT.

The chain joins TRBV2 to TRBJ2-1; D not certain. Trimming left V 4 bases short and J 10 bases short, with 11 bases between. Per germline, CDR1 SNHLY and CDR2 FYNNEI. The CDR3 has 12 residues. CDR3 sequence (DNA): TGTGCCAGCAGTGTCTCAGGCGTCGAGCAGTTCTTC. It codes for CASSVSGVEQFF.

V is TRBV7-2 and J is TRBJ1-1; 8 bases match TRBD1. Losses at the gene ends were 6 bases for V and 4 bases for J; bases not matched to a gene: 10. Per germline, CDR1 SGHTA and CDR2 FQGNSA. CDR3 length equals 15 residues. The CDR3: CASSNSQGAFTEAFF. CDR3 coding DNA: TGTGCCAGCAGTAACTCTCAGGGGGCCTTCACTGAAGCTTTCTTT. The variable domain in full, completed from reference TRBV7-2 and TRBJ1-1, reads GAGVSQSPSNKVTEKGKDVELRCDPISGHTALYWYRQSLGQGLEFLIYFQGNSAPDKSGLPSDRFSAERTGGSVSTLTIQRTQQEDSAVYLCASSNSQGAFTEAFFGQGTRLTVV.